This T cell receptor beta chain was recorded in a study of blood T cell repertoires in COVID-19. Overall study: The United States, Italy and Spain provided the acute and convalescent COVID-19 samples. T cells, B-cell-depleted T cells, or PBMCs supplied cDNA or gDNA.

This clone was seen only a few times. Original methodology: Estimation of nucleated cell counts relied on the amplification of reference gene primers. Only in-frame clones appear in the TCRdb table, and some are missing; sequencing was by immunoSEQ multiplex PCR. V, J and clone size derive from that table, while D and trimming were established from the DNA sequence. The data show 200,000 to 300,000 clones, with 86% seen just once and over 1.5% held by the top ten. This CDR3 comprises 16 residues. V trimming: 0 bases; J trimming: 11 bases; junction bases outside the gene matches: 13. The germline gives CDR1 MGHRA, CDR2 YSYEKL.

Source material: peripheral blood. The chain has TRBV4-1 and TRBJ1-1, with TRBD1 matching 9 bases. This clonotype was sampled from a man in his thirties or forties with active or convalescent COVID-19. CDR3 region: CASSQEGSWDRAGAFF. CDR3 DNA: TGCGCCAGCAGCCAAGAAGGTTCGTGGGACAGGGCCGGGGCTTTCTTT.